The 32 T cell receptor beta chains below come from one sample, sequenced in a study of blood T cell repertoires in COVID-19. Measured with immunoSEQ multiplex PCR; TCRdb has only the in-frame clones, and not every one. The sample lists some 110,000 clones, about 83% occurring once. Sequencing was performed on PBMCs or T cells enriched from blood (not recorded which). The receptors here all came from a woman aged 25-40 years who had recovered from COVID-19.

The chain has TRBV4-3 and TRBJ1-1; D remains unclear. Germline CDR1 and CDR2: LGHNA and YSLEER. The CDR3 contains 13 residues. Trimming removed 4 bases from V and 1 base from J, with 7 bases in between. Written as DNA, the CDR3 is TGCGCCAGCAGCCCCCGACAGAACACTGAAGCTTTCTTT. Translating gives CASSPRQNTEAFF.

The chain is built from TRBV19 and TRBJ2-1; 7 positions match TRBD2. Germline V gives CDR1 LNHDA, CDR2 SQIVND (reference sequence). V trimming: 2 bases; J trimming: 4 bases; junction bases outside the gene matches: 8. This CDR3 contains 16 residues. CDR3 residues: CASSIPTSLLYNEQFF. The CDR3 DNA reads TGTGCCAGTAGTATACCGACTAGCCTCCTTTACAATGAGCAGTTCTTC. The full variable domain, with the rest looked up from reference TRBV19 and TRBJ2-1, is DGGITQSPKYLFRKEGQNVTLSCEQNLNHDAMYWYRQDPGQGLRLIYYSQIVNDFQKGDIAEGYSVSREKKESFPLTVTSAQKNPTAFYLCASSIPTSLLYNEQFFGPGTRLTVL.

V is TRBV5-1 and J is TRBJ2-5; D possibly corresponds to TRBD2 (6 bases). The germline V gene has CDR1 SGHRS and CDR2 YFSETQ. Trimming took 4 bases from V and 6 from J, leaving 19 bases between them. This CDR3 region has 15 residues. The CDR3: CASSGGTPGGKTQYF. The CDR3 DNA is TGCGCCAGCAGCGGGGGGACGCCTGGGGGAAAGACCCAGTACTTC.

For the CDR3, the DNA is TGTGCCAGCTGGACAGCCTTTCCCTTCTTATATAATTCACCCCTCCACTTT. Translating it yields CASWTAFPFLYNSPLHF. The chain couples TRBV28 to TRBJ1-6; a possible D gene is TRBD1 (6 bases). The CDR3 is 17 amino acids. CDR1 is MDHEN and CDR2 is SYDVKM in the germline V gene. V lost 8 bases to trimming and J lost 4 bases, with 21 bases between them.

The rearrangement uses TRBV2 and TRBJ2-3; 7 bases map to TRBD1. V was clipped by 7 bases and J by 3 bases; unmatched bases: 13. Germline V gene data show CDR1 as SNHLY and CDR2 as FYNNEI. The CDR3 runs to 16 residues. The chain's CDR3 is CASTLTTGLWTDTQYF. The CDR3 DNA reads TGTGCCAGCACCCTTACGACAGGGTTGTGGACAGATACGCAGTATTTT.

The chain has TRBV5-1 and TRBJ2-1, with D perhaps matching TRBD1 (7 bases). The CDR3 has 15 amino acids. The V and J ends lost 5 bases and 4 bases respectively, with 16 bases between them. Per the germline V gene, CDR1 is SGHRS and CDR2 is YFSETQ. The CDR3 bases are TGCGCCAGCAGTTCTTCAGGGGGGATATACAATGAGCAGTTCTTC. This sequence encodes CASSSSGGIYNEQFF.

The V gene is TRBV5-4, the J gene TRBJ2-7, with D possibly matching TRBD2 (6 bases). V was shortened by 3 bases and J by 4 bases, with 17 bases between the two germline ends. CDR3 length equals 15 residues. CDR1 is SGHNT, CDR2 YYREEE, per germline (reference sequence). The CDR3 here is CASSWGRPKGYEQYF. CDR3 bases: TGTGCCAGCAGCTGGGGGAGGCCCAAGGGGTACGAGCAGTACTTC.

V is TRBV5-1 and J is TRBJ2-2, with 8 bases aligning to TRBD1. The CDR3 sequence is 14 residues long. CDR1 SGHRS and CDR2 YFSETQ come from the germline V gene. V shed 6 bases, J shed 3 bases, and the junction held 4 bases outside the gene matches. CDR3 coding DNA: TGCGCCAGCACAGGGGGCGCTGACACCGGGGAGCTGTTTTTT. Its protein is CASTGGADTGELFF.

The V and J genes are TRBV7-9 and TRBJ2-3; 9 bases map to TRBD2. The V and J ends lost 3 bases and 2 bases, in that order; junction bases with no gene match: 6. This CDR3 contains 16 residues. Per germline, CDR1 SEHNR and CDR2 FQNEAQ (reference sequence). The CDR3 loop reads CASSFKSGRPTDTQYF. In DNA, the CDR3 is TGTGCCAGCAGCTTTAAAAGCGGGAGGCCCACAGATACGCAGTATTTT.

DNA for the CDR3: TGTGCCAGCAGCTTGGAAGGGACGGGAGGAGAAAAACTGTTTTTT. This codes for CASSLEGTGGEKLFF. The V call is TRBV5-4, the J call TRBJ1-4, with D perhaps matching TRBD1 (5 bases). This CDR3 region has 15 residues. The germline gives CDR1 SGHNT, CDR2 YYREEE (reference sequence). The germline V and J ends were trimmed by 0 bases and 8 bases, with 14 bases remaining between them.

This clone appeared a single time. CDR3 in amino acids: CASSPGWRDTQYF. The CDR3 nucleotides are TGCGCCAGCAGCCCGGGGTGGAGAGATACGCAGTATTTT. This chain connects TRBV4-3 to TRBJ2-3; D is perhaps TRBD2 (5 bases). The CDR3 is made up of 13 amino acids. V was clipped by 4 bases and J by 5 bases, with 10 bases between them. The germline gives CDR1 LGHNA, CDR2 YSLEER.

The rearrangement joins TRBV9 to TRBJ2-1; 9 bases align to TRBD2. There are 16 residues in the CDR3. With V trimmed by 0 bases and J by 7 bases, 8 bases remained unmatched. CDR1 and CDR2 (germline): SGDLS, YYNGEE. Here the CDR3 DNA reads TGTGCCAGCAGCGTAGCGGATAGCGGGAGCTTTAATGAGCAGTTCTTC. It specifies CASSVADSGSFNEQFF. Using reference TRBV9 and TRBJ2-1 for the parts outside the CDR3, the full variable domain is DSGVTQTPKHLITATGQRVTLRCSPRSGDLSVYWYQQSLDQGLQFLIQYYNGEERAKGNILERFSAQQFPDLHSELNLSSLELGDSALYFCASSVADSGSFNEQFFGPGTRLTVL.

The chain joins TRBV5-4 to TRBJ2-6; D unclear. CDR1 is SGHNT and CDR2 is YYREEE in the germline V gene (reference sequence). This CDR3 is built from 14 residues. Between the trimmed V and J ends, which lost 4 bases and 3 bases, there was a span of 8 bases. The DNA of the CDR3 is TGTGCCAGCAGCACTAAGTATGGGGCCAACGTCCTGACTTTC. As protein: CASSTKYGANVLTF. Using reference TRBV5-4 and TRBJ2-6 for the parts outside the CDR3, the full variable domain is ETGVTQSPTHLIKTRGQQVTLRCSSQSGHNTVSWYQQALGQGPQFIFQYYREEENGRGNFPPRFSGLQFPNYSSELNVNALELDDSALYLCASSTKYGANVLTFGAGSRLTVL.

This chain uses TRBV12-2 with TRBJ2-3; the tabulated D call, TRBD2, remains unverified against the DNA. TRBV12-2 has pseudogene status. This CDR3 spans 16 amino acids. CDR3 sequence reads: CASRSRVLPGTDTQYF. DNA of the CDR3: TGTGCAAGTCGCTCTAGAGTACTTCCCGGCACAGATACGCAGTATTTT.

The gene calls are TRBV4-1 and TRBJ2-7, with a tentative D call TRBD2 (5 bases). V was cut by 1 base and J by 2 bases, with 15 bases left in between. Germline lookup yields CDR1 MGHRA and CDR2 YSYEKL. The CDR3 has 16 amino acids. In DNA form, the CDR3 reads TGCGCCAGCAGCCAAGTCCTCGGGATGATTACCTACGAGCAGTACTTC. Translation: CASSQVLGMITYEQYF.

The chain links TRBV4-2 to TRBJ2-3; D is perhaps TRBD2 (5 bases). The CDR3 spans 15 residues. The germline gives CDR1 LGHNA, CDR2 YNFKEQ. With 0 bases removed from V and 2 bases from J, the gap between germline ends came to 9 bases. CDR3 region: CASSQDRRITDTQYF. CDR3 nucleotides: TGTGCCAGCAGCCAAGATAGGAGGATCACAGATACGCAGTATTTT.

This chain joins TRBV18 and TRBJ1-1; no reliable D call. The V end was cut by 1 base, the J end by 2 bases, with 20 bases between. Germline V gives CDR1 KGHSH, CDR2 LQKENI. The CDR3 is 18 residues long. CDR3 DNA: TGTGCCAGCTCACCACAGGCACCCCATAGCTTTCCTAACACTGAAGCTTTCTTT. This encodes CASSPQAPHSFPNTEAFF.

Here the CDR3 DNA reads TGTGCCAGCAAGGGACTAGCGGGAGTGGTTGAGCAGTTCTTC. This encodes CASKGLAGVVEQFF. V gene TRBV28 combines with J gene TRBJ2-1; 14 nucleotides agree with TRBD2. From germline, CDR1 is MDHEN and CDR2 SYDVKM. The ends lost 7 bases at V and 9 bases at J; junction bases unmatched: 5. The CDR3 sequence is 14 residues long.

The rearrangement joins TRBV2 to TRBJ2-1; TRBD1 aligns across 8 bases. From germline, CDR1 is SNHLY and CDR2 FYNNEI. This CDR3 spans 17 amino acids. The ends lost 0 bases at V and 4 bases at J; junction bases unmatched: 8. CDR3 region: CASSEAYGTGPYNEQFF. The CDR3 nucleotides read TGTGCCAGCAGTGAAGCATATGGGACAGGACCTTACAATGAGCAGTTCTTC.

This clone was recorded once. CDR3 bases: TGTGCCAGCAGCGACGCCCCGACAGGGTTAATTTCGGACGAGCAGTACTTC. Translation: CASSDAPTGLISDEQYF. The chain couples TRBV5-4 to TRBJ2-7, with 7 bases that match TRBD1. The V gene's germline CDR1 is SGHNT and CDR2 YYREEE (reference sequence). V lost 4 bases to trimming and J lost 5 bases; unmatched junction nucleotides: 18. The CDR3 is made up of 17 amino acids.

Points on this clone: This sample includes further DNA sequences coding for the same CDR3. This sequence joins TRBV9 and TRBJ2-7; 7 nucleotides line up with TRBD2. V dropped 10 bases and J dropped 0; count of bases not matched to a gene: 10. The CDR3 spans 14 residues. From germline, CDR1 is SGDLS and CDR2 YYNGEE. Here the CDR3 DNA reads TGTGCCTCAAGCGTCGGCGGGAGCTCCTACGAGCAGTACTTC. Its translation: CASSVGGSSYEQYF.

The V and J genes are TRBV7-2 and TRBJ2-1; a possible D gene is TRBD1 (5 bases). V was clipped by 1 base and J by 6 bases, with 10 bases between them. The CDR3 is 14 amino acids. Germline CDR1 reads SGHTA; CDR2 reads FQGNSA. As DNA, the CDR3 is TGTGCCAGCAGCTTAGATTCAGGGTTCAATGAGCAGTTCTTC. Translation gives CASSLDSGFNEQFF.

The chain recombines TRBV30 with TRBJ2-7; D not resolved. The CDR3 contains 15 residues. Germline V gene lookup returns CDR1 GTSNPN and CDR2 SVGIG (reference sequence). Trimming took 4 bases from V and 0 from J, leaving 16 bases between them. DNA for the CDR3: TGTGCCTGGACCTTCCCCGAAGAGAGCTCCTACGAGCAGTACTTC. It yields the protein CAWTFPEESSYEQYF.

Of note for this clone: Other nucleotide sequences from this sample produce the same CDR3. The chain couples TRBV28 to TRBJ2-1; D is uncertain. V was clipped by 3 bases and J by 0 bases, with 9 bases between them. The CDR3 has 15 residues. Germline CDR1 is MDHEN and CDR2 is SYDVKM. The CDR3 spells CASSFVRSSYNEQFF. In DNA form, the CDR3 reads TGTGCCAGCAGTTTTGTAAGGAGCTCCTACAATGAGCAGTTCTTC.

This chain links TRBV28 with TRBJ2-5, with 7 positions matching TRBD1. CDR1 MDHEN and CDR2 SYDVKM come from the germline V gene. Trimming took 3 bases from V and 4 from J; bases not matched to a gene: 5. The CDR3 sequence is 14 residues long. CDR3 sequence reads: CASSFIGGLETQYF. The CDR3 coding sequence is TGTGCCAGCAGTTTTATAGGGGGCCTAGAGACCCAGTACTTC.

The V gene is TRBV4-1, the J gene TRBJ2-1; tentative D call: TRBD2 (5 bases). The CDR3 covers 15 residues. Germline lookup yields CDR1 MGHRA and CDR2 YSYEKL. V lost 3 bases, J lost 6 bases, and 15 bases lay in between. For the CDR3, the DNA is TGCGCCAGCAGCCAGACCCTGTTGGCGGGCAATGAGCAGTTCTTC. This translates into CASSQTLLAGNEQFF.

The chain recombines TRBV5-6 with TRBJ1-5; a weak D match, TRBD1 (6 bases). Looked up from germline, CDR1 is SGHDT and CDR2 is YYEEEE. Trimming took 0 bases from V and 1 from J, leaving 8 bases between them. CDR3 size: 15 residues. The CDR3 nucleotides are TGTGCCAGCAGCTTGGCCCAGGGGAGCAATCAGCCCCAGCATTTT. This codes for CASSLAQGSNQPQHF.

The chain has TRBV15 and TRBJ1-5; D not resolved. CDR3 size: 16 residues. Germline V gene sequence: CDR1 LNHNV, CDR2 YYDKDF (reference sequence). Trimming pared 2 bases from V and 3 bases from J, leaving 14 bases between. CDR3 DNA: TGTGCCACCAGCAGAATGTACAGATTGAACAATCAGCCCCAGCATTTT. This sequence encodes CATSRMYRLNNQPQHF.

This chain connects TRBV9 to TRBJ2-3; 7 nucleotides line up with TRBD2. There are 17 residues in the CDR3. The V segment lost 2 bases and the J segment 4 bases; nucleotides outside the gene matches: 13. CDR1 SGDLS and CDR2 YYNGEE come from the germline V gene. The chain's CDR3 is CASSVLPGTTVADTQYF. CDR3 DNA: TGTGCCAGCAGCGTTTTACCTGGGACTACCGTTGCAGATACGCAGTATTTT.

V gene TRBV4-3 combines with J gene TRBJ1-5, with D tentatively TRBD1 (5 bases). Germline loops: CDR1 LGHNA, CDR2 YSLEER. The length of the CDR3 is 15 residues. V was clipped by 4 bases and J by 0 bases, with 10 bases between them. The CDR3 sequence: CASSLVRGSNQPQHF. The DNA for the CDR3 is TGCGCCAGCAGCCTGGTTAGGGGTAGCAATCAGCCCCAGCATTTT.

The V gene is TRBV15, the J gene TRBJ1-2; a weak D match, TRBD1 (6 bases). There are 15 residues in the CDR3. CDR1 LNHNV and CDR2 YYDKDF come from the germline V gene (reference sequence). V dropped 0 bases and J dropped 6 bases, with 14 bases sitting between them. Here the CDR3 reads CATSRDLGGGNGYTF. The CDR3 region has the DNA TGTGCCACCAGCAGAGATTTAGGGGGGGGAAATGGCTACACCTTC. The entire variable domain, with the rest obtained from reference TRBV15 and TRBJ1-2, is as follows: DAMVIQNPRYQVTQFGKPVTLSCSQTLNHNVMYWYQQKSSQAPKLLFHYYDKDFNNEADTPDNFQSRRPNTSFCFLDIRSPGLGDTAMYLCATSRDLGGGNGYTFGSGTRLTVV.

This clone occurred once. The rearrangement joins TRBV29-1 to TRBJ1-2; 10 bases agree with TRBD1. The germline gives CDR1 SQVTM, CDR2 ANQGSEA. V dropped 7 bases and J dropped 2; count of bases not matched to a gene: 13. The length of the CDR3 is 16 residues. The CDR3 nucleotides read TGCAGCGCCCCTACGCTGGACAGGGGGAGGAACTATGGCTACACCTTC. This encodes CSAPTLDRGRNYGYTF.